This TCR beta chain was sequenced during a study of OX40 agonist ivuxolimab in advanced cancers. Study-level background: The study enrolled dose-escalation patients with hepatocellular carcinoma, melanoma, renal cell or head and neck cancer. Whole-study findings and limits: There was clonal expansion of CD4+ and CD8+ blood T cells by week 6 at 0.1 to 3.0 mg/kg.

Enrollment shut out patients with autoimmune disease history or systemic immunosuppression. Per germline, CDR1 MDHEN and CDR2 SYDVKM. The CDR3 covers 14 residues. V lost 7 bases, J lost 5 bases, and 18 bases lay in between. Only in-frame clones appear in the TCRdb table, and some are missing; sequencing was by immunoSEQ multiplex PCR. The sample has around 39,000 clones, under 85% seen once; the top ten hold around 13%. Concerning this clone: The antigen is undetermined.

The clonotype was recovered from an adult with an advanced solid tumor such as melanoma, head and neck, liver or kidney cancer. This material consisted of CD4+ or CD8+ T cells sorted from blood, taken in a trial of the OX40 agonist ivuxolimab. The rearrangement joins TRBV28 to TRBJ2-7, with a possible D match to TRBD1 (6 bases). This CDR3 is CASTPQGSKNEQYF. Written as DNA, the CDR3 is TGTGCCAGCACCCCCCAGGGGAGTAAGAACGAGCAGTACTTC. The full variable domain, completed using reference TRBV28 and TRBJ2-7, is DVKVTQSSRYLVKRTGEKVFLECVQDMDHENMFWYRQDPGLGLRLIYFSYDVKMKEKGDIPEGYSVSREKKERFSLILESASTNQTSMYLCASTPQGSKNEQYFGPGTRLTVT.